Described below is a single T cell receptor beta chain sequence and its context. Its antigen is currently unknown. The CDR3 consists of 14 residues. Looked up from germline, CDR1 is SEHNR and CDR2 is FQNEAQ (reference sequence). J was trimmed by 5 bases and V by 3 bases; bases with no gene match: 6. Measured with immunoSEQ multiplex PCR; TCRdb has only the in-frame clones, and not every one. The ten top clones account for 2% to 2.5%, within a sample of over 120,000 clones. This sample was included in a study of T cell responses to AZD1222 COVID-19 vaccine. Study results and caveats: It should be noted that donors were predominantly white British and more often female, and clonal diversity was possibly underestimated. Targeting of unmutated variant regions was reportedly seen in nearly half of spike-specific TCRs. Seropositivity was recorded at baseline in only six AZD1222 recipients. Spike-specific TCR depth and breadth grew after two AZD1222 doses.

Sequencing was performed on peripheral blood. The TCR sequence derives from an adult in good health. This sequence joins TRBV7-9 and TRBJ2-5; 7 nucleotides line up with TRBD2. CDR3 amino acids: CASSFRRGGETQYF. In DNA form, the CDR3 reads TGTGCCAGCAGCTTTCGGCGGGGAGGGGAGACCCAGTACTTC.